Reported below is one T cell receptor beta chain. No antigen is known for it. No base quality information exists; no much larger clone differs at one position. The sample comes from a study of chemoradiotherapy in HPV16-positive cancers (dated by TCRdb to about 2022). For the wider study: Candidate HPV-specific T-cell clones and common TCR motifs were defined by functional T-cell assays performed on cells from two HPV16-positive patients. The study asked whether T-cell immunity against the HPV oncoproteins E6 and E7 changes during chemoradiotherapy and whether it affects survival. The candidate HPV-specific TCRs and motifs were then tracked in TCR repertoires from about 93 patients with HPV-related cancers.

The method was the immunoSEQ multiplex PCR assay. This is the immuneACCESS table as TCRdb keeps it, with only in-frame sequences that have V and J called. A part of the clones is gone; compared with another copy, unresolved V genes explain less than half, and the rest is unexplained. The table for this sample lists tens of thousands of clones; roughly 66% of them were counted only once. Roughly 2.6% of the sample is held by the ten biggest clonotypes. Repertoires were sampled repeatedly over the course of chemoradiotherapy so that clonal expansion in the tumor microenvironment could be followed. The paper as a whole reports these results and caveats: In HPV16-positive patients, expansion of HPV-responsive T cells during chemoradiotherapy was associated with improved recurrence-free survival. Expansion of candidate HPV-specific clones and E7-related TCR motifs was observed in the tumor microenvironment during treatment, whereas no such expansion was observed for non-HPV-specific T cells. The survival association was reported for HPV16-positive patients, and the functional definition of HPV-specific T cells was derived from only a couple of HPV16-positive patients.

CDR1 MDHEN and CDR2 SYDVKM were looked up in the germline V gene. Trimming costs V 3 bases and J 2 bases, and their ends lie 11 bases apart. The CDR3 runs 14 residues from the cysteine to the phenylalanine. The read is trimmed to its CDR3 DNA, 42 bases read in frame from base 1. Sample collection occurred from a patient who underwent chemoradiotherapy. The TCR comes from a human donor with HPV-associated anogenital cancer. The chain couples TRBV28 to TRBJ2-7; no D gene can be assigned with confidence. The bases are TGTGCCAGCAGTTTTCAAAACAGACCCTACGAGCAGTACTTC. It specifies CASSFQNRPYEQYF.